The sequence of this T cell receptor beta chain was determined in a study of OX40 agonist ivuxolimab in advanced cancers. Study in general: Partial responses were recorded for three patients, including one with hepatocellular carcinoma and two with cutaneous melanoma.

The CDR3 spans 16 residues. CDR1 SGHTA and CDR2 FQGTGA come from the germline V gene. Between the trimmed V and J ends, which lost 3 bases and 1 base, there was a span of 13 bases. Measured with immunoSEQ multiplex PCR; TCRdb has only the in-frame clones, and not every one. The repertoire holds some 43,000 clones, around 88% seen once, with 14% to 15% in the top ten. Points on this clone: The antigen is unknown.

Notes on the study in general: Some patients who did not respond also had low normalized T-cell clonal expansion. Circulating CD4+ and CD8+ T cells showed clonal expansion by week 6 at 0.1 to 3.0 mg/kg. More expanded clones were seen, on average, in CD8+ T cells than in CD4+.

The chain links TRBV7-3 to TRBJ2-1, with a tentative D call TRBD2 (5 bases). The sequencing here drew on CD4+ or CD8+ T cells sorted from blood, taken in a trial of the OX40 agonist ivuxolimab. The TCR originated in an adult with an advanced solid tumor such as melanoma, head and neck, liver or kidney cancer. The CDR3 coding sequence is TGTGCCAGCAGCTTCCGAGCGGAGTTTTCCTACAATGAGCAGTTCTTC. Encoded protein: CASSFRAEFSYNEQFF.